The 15 T cell receptor beta chains below all came from one sample that was sequenced in a study of cytotoxic CD8 clonotypes in ibrutinib-treated CLL. Method: immunoSEQ multiplex PCR; TCRdb's copy keeps in-frame clones and lacks some. The repertoire has roughly 200,000 clones, nearly 80% of them found once; the top ten carry approximately 10%. The sample in question was PBMCs, obtained after 12 months of ibrutinib treatment. All receptors derive from a human donor with chronic lymphocytic leukemia.

The rearrangement joins TRBV7-9 to TRBJ1-2, with TRBD1 identical over 8 bases. There are 14 residues in the CDR3. CDR1 and CDR2 from the germline V gene are SEHNR and FQNEAQ (reference sequence). Trimming at V came to 11 bases and at J to 2 bases, leaving 10 bases not matched to a gene. CDR3 nucleotide sequence: TGTGCCGCGGACAGGGCAGAATGGAACTATGGCTACACCTTC. This gives the protein CAADRAEWNYGYTF.

The CDR3 nucleotides are TGTGCCAGCGAGGGCAGCTATGGCTACACCTTC. Translating gives CASEGSYGYTF. This rearrangement joins TRBV5-4 to TRBJ1-2; D not certain. The germline CDR1 and CDR2 sequences are SGHNT and YYREEE (reference sequence). The CDR3 contains 11 residues. Trimming took off 7 bases at V and 4 bases at J, with 8 bases between the two ends.

This chain links TRBV11-2 with TRBJ2-4; maybe TRBD1 (8 bases). The CDR3 is 14 residues long. Germline lookup yields CDR1 SGHAT and CDR2 FQNNGV. Trimming removed 4 bases from V and 8 bases from J, with 15 bases in between. For the CDR3, the DNA is TGTGCCAGCAGCTACCGGACAGGGAGGGACATTCAGTACTTC. It translates to CASSYRTGRDIQYF.

The gene calls are TRBV28 and TRBJ2-3; 12 bases align to TRBD2. The V segment lost 6 bases and the J segment 2 bases; nucleotides outside the gene matches: 3. Germline-derived CDR1 and CDR2 are MDHEN and SYDVKM. CDR3 length: 15 amino acids. In DNA, the CDR3 is TGTGCCAGCAGCAGGACTAGCGGGGCCACAGATACGCAGTATTTT. Protein product: CASSRTSGATDTQYF.

In its sample, this clone was seen once. The gene calls are TRBV6-1 and TRBJ1-5; D remains unclear. Per germline, CDR1 MNHNS and CDR2 SASEGT. The CDR3 consists of 14 residues. V was pared by 4 bases and J by 0 bases, with 7 bases between. Written as DNA, the CDR3 is TGTGCCAGCAGTGTGGAGAATAGCAATCAGCCCCAGCATTTT. As protein: CASSVENSNQPQHF.

The chain combines TRBV2 with TRBJ2-7; D remains unclear. The CDR3 has 13 residues. Germline loops: CDR1 SNHLY, CDR2 FYNNEI. V gave up 7 bases and J gave up 7 bases, with 17 bases separating them. In nucleotides, the CDR3 is TGTGCCAGCACTCTTTTAGGGATGGGGGAGCAGTACTTC. Residues: CASTLLGMGEQYF.

A single count supports this clone. The chain recombines TRBV11-2 with TRBJ1-1; TRBD1 matches at 7 bases. CDR3 size: 12 residues. Germline CDR1 is SGHAT and CDR2 is FQNNGV. With V trimmed by 8 bases and J by 7 bases, 7 bases remained unmatched. CDR3 in amino acids: CASSGQPLEAFF. The CDR3 bases are TGTGCCAGCTCGGGACAGCCCCTTGAAGCTTTCTTT.

The table lists this clone with a count of one. For the CDR3, the DNA is TGCGCCAGCAGTCGTGTTCCAGACAACTATGGCTACACCTTC. This encodes CASSRVPDNYGYTF. This sequence joins TRBV5-1 and TRBJ1-2, with D unclear. The CDR3 contains 14 residues. With 5 bases removed from V and 2 bases from J, the gap between germline ends came to 13 bases. In germline, CDR1 is SGHRS, CDR2 YFSETQ. The full variable domain, completed using reference TRBV5-1 and TRBJ1-2, is KAGVTQTPRYLIKTRGQQVTLSCSPISGHRSVSWYQQTPGQGLQFLFEYFSETQRNKGNFPGRFSGRQFSNSRSEMNVSTLELGDSALYLCASSRVPDNYGYTFGSGTRLTVV.

This clone was picked up one time. This chain connects TRBV29-1 to TRBJ1-1, with D tentatively TRBD1 (5 bases). CDR1 SQVTM and CDR2 ANQGSEA come from the germline V gene. The CDR3 length is 10 residues. With 7 bases removed from V and 11 bases from J, the gap between germline ends came to 14 bases. CDR3 DNA: TGCAGCGCTGGGGGAGAAGAGGCTTTCTTT. Protein sequence: CSAGGEEAFF. Full variable domain (remainder filled in from reference TRBV29-1 and TRBJ1-1): SAVISQKPSRDICQRGTSLTIQCQVDSQVTMMFWYRQQPGQSLTLIATANQGSEATYESGFVIDKFPISRPNLTFSTLTVSNMSPEDSSIYLCSAGGEEAFFGQGTRLTVV.

This clone has a handful of counts. The chain links TRBV7-3 to TRBJ1-1; the match to TRBD1 covers 8 bases. The CDR3 totals 13 residues. Trimming removed 4 bases from V and 6 bases from J; junction bases left unmatched: 4. CDR1 and CDR2 from the germline V gene are SGHTA and FQGTGA. The CDR3: CASSSLTGAEAFF. The CDR3 nucleotides are TGTGCCAGCAGCTCCCTGACAGGGGCTGAAGCTTTCTTT.

The V gene is TRBV10-3, the J gene TRBJ1-1; the D gene is possibly TRBD1 (6 bases). The CDR3 contains 16 residues. V gave up 3 bases and J gave up 0 bases, with 14 bases separating them. The germline V gene encodes CDR1 ENHRY and CDR2 SYGVKD. CDR3 coding DNA: TGTGCCATCAGTGATGTAGGGGGAGTCCTGAACACTGAAGCTTTCTTT. The encoded protein is CAISDVGGVLNTEAFF.

The V call is TRBV7-9, the J call TRBJ1-1; the D is unclear. This CDR3 is 13 amino acids long. Germline CDR1 reads SEHNR; CDR2 reads FQNEAQ (reference sequence). Trimming shortened V by 5 bases and J by 0 bases, and 7 bases separated the two germline ends. The CDR3 here is CASSPALNTEAFF. In DNA, the CDR3 is TGTGCCAGCAGCCCCGCCCTGAACACTGAAGCTTTCTTT.

The V call is TRBV27, the J call TRBJ1-2, with TRBD1 matching over 7 bases. Germline CDR1 is MNHEY and CDR2 is SMNVEV (reference sequence). The CDR3 totals 14 residues. V trimming: 3 bases; J trimming: 4 bases; junction bases outside the gene matches: 5. The CDR3 nucleotides are TGTGCCAGCAGTTTGTACAGGGGAGGCTATGGCTACACCTTC. Amino acid sequence: CASSLYRGGYGYTF.

The chain uses TRBV5-6 and TRBJ2-2; 7 bases align to TRBD2. Losses at the gene ends were 0 bases for V and 4 bases for J; bases not matched to a gene: 3. The CDR3 totals 15 residues. In germline, CDR1 is SGHDT, CDR2 YYEEEE. The CDR3 DNA reads TGTGCCAGCAGCTTGGCGGGGACTACCACCGGGGAGCTGTTTTTT. It is translated as CASSLAGTTTGELFF.

The CDR3 DNA follows: TGTGCCAGCAGCCCGGGACGTGTCAATGAGCAGTTCTTC. Translation gives CASSPGRVNEQFF. J is TRBJ2-1 and V is TRBV5-4; D may be TRBD1 or TRBD2 (5 bases each). This CDR3 spans 13 amino acids. Trimming took 4 bases from V and 6 from J, leaving 11 bases between them. CDR1 and CDR2 (germline): SGHNT, YYREEE (reference sequence).